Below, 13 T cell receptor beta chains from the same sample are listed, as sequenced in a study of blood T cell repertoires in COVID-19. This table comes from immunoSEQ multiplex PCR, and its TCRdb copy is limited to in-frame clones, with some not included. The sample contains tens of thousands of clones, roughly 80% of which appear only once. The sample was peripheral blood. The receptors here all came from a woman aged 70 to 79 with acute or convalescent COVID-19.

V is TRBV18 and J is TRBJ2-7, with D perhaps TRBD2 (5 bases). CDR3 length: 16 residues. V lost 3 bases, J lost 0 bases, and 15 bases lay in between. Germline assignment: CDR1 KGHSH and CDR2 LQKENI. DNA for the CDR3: TGTGCCAGCTCACCCGCGAGCGGCCTCCCCTCCTACGAGCAGTACTTC. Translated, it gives CASSPASGLPSYEQYF.

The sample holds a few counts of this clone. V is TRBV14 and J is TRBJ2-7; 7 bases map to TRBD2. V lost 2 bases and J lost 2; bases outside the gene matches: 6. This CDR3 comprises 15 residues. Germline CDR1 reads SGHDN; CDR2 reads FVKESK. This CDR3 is CASSQKDRGAYEQYF. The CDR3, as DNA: TGTGCCAGCAGCCAAAAAGATCGGGGGGCCTACGAGCAGTACTTC.

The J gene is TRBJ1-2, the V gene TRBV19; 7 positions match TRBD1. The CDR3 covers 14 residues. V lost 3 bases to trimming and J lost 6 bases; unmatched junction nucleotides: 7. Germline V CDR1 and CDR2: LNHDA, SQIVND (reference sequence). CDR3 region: CASSMQDRWNGYTF. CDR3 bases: TGTGCCAGTAGTATGCAGGACAGGTGGAATGGCTACACCTTC.

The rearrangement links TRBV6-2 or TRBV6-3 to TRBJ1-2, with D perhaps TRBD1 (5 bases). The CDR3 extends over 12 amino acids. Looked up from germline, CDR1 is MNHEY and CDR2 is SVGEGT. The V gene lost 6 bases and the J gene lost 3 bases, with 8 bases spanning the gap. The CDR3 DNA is TGTGCCAGCAGCGACAGAGACTATGGCTACACCTTC. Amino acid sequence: CASSDRDYGYTF.

The DNA of the CDR3 is TGTGCCAGCAGCCATTTCAGGGGGGATACGCAGTATTTT. Its translation is CASSHFRGDTQYF. This chain uses TRBV14 with TRBJ2-3; 7 positions agree with TRBD1. The CDR3 is 13 amino acids. V was pared by 3 bases and J by 6 bases, with 3 bases of the junction left unmatched. CDR1 is SGHDN, CDR2 FVKESK, per germline.

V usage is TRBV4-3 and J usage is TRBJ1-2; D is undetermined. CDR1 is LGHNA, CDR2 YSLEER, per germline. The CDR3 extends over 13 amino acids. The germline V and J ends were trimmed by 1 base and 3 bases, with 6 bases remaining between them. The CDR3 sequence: CASSQVQDYGYTF. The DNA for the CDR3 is TGCGCCAGCAGCCAAGTGCAGGACTATGGCTACACCTTC.

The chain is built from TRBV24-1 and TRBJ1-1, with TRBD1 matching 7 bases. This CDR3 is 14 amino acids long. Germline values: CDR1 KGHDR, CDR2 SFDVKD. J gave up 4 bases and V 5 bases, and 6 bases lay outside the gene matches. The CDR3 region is CATSGGTEPTEAFF. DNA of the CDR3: TGTGCCACCAGTGGGGGGACAGAACCCACTGAAGCTTTCTTT.

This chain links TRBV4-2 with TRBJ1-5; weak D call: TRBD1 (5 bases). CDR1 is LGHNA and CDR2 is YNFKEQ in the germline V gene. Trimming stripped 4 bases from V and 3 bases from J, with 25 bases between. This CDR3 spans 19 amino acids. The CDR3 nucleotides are TGTGCCAGCAGCCGAGGCGACAGAGGTTTAGAGTCCCCCAATCAGCCCCAGCATTTT. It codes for CASSRGDRGLESPNQPQHF.

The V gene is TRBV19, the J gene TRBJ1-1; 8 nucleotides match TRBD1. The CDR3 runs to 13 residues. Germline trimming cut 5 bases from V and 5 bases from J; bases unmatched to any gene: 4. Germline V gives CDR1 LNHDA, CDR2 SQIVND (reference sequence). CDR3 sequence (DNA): TGTGCCAGTAGTGTCACAGGGGGAACTGAAGCTTTCTTT. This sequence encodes CASSVTGGTEAFF.

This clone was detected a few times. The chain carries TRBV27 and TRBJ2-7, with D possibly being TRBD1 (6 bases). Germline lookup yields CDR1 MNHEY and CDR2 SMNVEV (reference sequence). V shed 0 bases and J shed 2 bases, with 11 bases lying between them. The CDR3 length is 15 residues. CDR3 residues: CASSLSIRGTYEQYF. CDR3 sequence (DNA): TGTGCCAGCAGTTTATCGATCAGGGGAACCTACGAGCAGTACTTC.

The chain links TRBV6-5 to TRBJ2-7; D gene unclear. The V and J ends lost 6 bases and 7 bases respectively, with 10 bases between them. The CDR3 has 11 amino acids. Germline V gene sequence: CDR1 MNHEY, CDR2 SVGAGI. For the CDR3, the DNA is TGTGCCAGCAGCCTCTACGAGGAGCAGTACTTC. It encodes CASSLYEEQYF.

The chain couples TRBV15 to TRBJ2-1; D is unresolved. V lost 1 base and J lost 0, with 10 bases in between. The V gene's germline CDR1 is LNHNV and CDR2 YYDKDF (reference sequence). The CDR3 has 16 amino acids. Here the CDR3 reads CATSRGVGPSYNEQFF. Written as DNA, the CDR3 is TGTGCCACCAGCAGAGGCGTGGGCCCCTCCTACAATGAGCAGTTCTTC.

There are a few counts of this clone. The CDR3 region has the DNA TGTGCCAGTAGATGGGGACAGGGGTTCAATCAGCCCCAGCATTTT. Translated: CASRWGQGFNQPQHF. The chain is built from TRBV19 and TRBJ1-5, with TRBD1 matching over 10 bases. Trimming removed 6 bases from V and 3 bases from J; junction bases left unmatched: 5. The length of the CDR3 is 15 residues. Germline V gene sequence: CDR1 LNHDA, CDR2 SQIVND (reference sequence).